A selection of T cell receptor beta chains follows, all from one sample in a study of PD-1 blockade in classical Hodgkin lymphoma. Clones were sequenced by immunoSEQ multiplex PCR, and TCRdb holds only the in-frame ones, with some missing. The table lists about 41,000 clones, 76% of them singletons. Sequences were derived from peripheral blood mononuclear cells (PBMCs), sampled at baseline. These receptors all come from a human donor with classical Hodgkin lymphoma. Each CDR3 is given with its conserved first and last residue. The D gene is left open where the match is weak. Where a row states a size, it is once, few, many or the class of an expanded clone; other rows omit it.

j_gene	len	v_gene	abundance	d_gene	CDR3nt	CDR3aa
TRBJ2-1	15	TRBV7-9	-	TRBD1	TGTGCCAGCAGTCGGACAGGGGGCTACTACAATGAGCAGTTCTTC	CASSRTGGYYNEQFF
TRBJ1-4	15	TRBV19	few	TRBD1	TGTGCCAGTAGTTCTTCACAGGGGAGGAATGAAAAACTGTTTTTT	CASSSSQGRNEKLFF
TRBJ1-1	14	TRBV6-1	-	-	TGTGCCAGCAGTGACCTGGGGACGAACACTGAAGCTTTCTTT	CASSDLGTNTEAFF
TRBJ2-3	11	TRBV7-2	many	-	TGTGCCAGCAGCCCCTGGGATACGCAGTATTTT	CASSPWDTQYF
TRBJ2-1	15	TRBV6-5	-	TRBD2	TGTGCCAGCAGCCCAAGCGGGAGTTACTACAATGAGCAGTTCTTC	CASSPSGSYYNEQFF
TRBJ2-7	15	TRBV6-5	many	TRBD1	TGTGCCAGCAGTAAAGGACAGGGGGCACCGGACGAGCAGTACTTC	CASSKGQGAPDEQYF
TRBJ2-3	15	TRBV9	-	TRBD2	TGTGCCAGCAGCGTCGGGGCGGGAGCCACAGATACGCAGTATTTT	CASSVGAGATDTQYF
TRBJ2-3	15	TRBV5-6	-	-	TGTGCCAGCAGCTGGAGTGGGACTGCCTTAGATACGCAGTATTTT	CASSWSGTALDTQYF
TRBJ2-1	12	TRBV2	-	-	TGTGCCAGCAGTGTTCAGCTCAATGAGCAGTTCTTC	CASSVQLNEQFF
TRBJ2-2	13	TRBV25-1	few	-	TGTGCCAGCAGTGAACAAGTCACCGGGGAGCTGTTTTTT	CASSEQVTGELFF
TRBJ1-1	12	TRBV29-1	-	-	TGCAGCGTGAGGGACATGAACACTGAAGCTTTCTTT	CSVRDMNTEAFF
TRBJ2-7	15	TRBV7-2	-	TRBD2	TGTGCCAGCAGCCCCTGGACTAGAAGTACGGGGGAGCAGTACTTC	CASSPWTRSTGEQYF
TRBJ1-1	16	TRBV27	once	TRBD1	TGTGCCAGCAGTTTTCTGCCCGGACAGGGTAGCACTGAAGCTTTCTTT	CASSFLPGQGSTEAFF
TRBJ1-2	13	TRBV6-1	-	-	TGTGCCAGCAGCAGGGGACCTAACTATGGCTACACCTTC	CASSRGPNYGYTF
TRBJ1-5	12	TRBV15	-	-	TGTGCCACCAGCAGAGATAAATCGGCTTTGCATTTT	CATSRDKSALHF
TRBJ2-5	14	TRBV19	-	-	TGTGCCAGTAGCCTATCACTAATGGAAGCGACCCAGTACTTC	CASSLSLMEATQYF
TRBJ1-2	13	TRBV4-1	few	-	TGCGCCAGCAGCCCGGGGCTTGAGGGTGGCTACACCTTC	CASSPGLEGGYTF
TRBJ2-1	14	TRBV6-5	-	TRBD2	TGTGCCAGCAGTACCAGCGGGAGTGGGAATGAGCAGTTCTTC	CASSTSGSGNEQFF
TRBJ2-7	13	TRBV11-2	-	-	TGTGCCAGCAGCTTAAGTCCCGCGGGAGAGCAGTACTTC	CASSLSPAGEQYF
TRBJ2-7	12	TRBV30	-	-	TGTGCCTGGAGAGGCGGCAGCTACGAGCAGTACTTC	CAWRGGSYEQYF
TRBJ2-5	16	TRBV5-1	-	TRBD1	TGCGCCAGCAGCCCCCGGGACAGGGGGCTCAGGGAGACCCAGTACTTC	CASSPRDRGLRETQYF
TRBJ1-1	12	TRBV29-1	-	TRBD1	TGCAGCGTTGAAACAGGGGGCACTGAAGCTTTCTTT	CSVETGGTEAFF
TRBJ1-2	14	TRBV6-5	-	TRBD1	TGTGCCAGCAGTCCCCGGACAGGGGGCTATGGCTACACCTTC	CASSPRTGGYGYTF
TRBJ2-3	16	TRBV25-1	-	TRBD1	TGTGCCAGCAGTGAAAGGACAGGGGCTAGCACAGATACGCAGTATTTT	CASSERTGASTDTQYF
TRBJ2-2	15	TRBV7-2	-	TRBD2	TGTGCCAGCAGCTTAGCGCCTAGCGGAGTCGGGGAGCTGTTTTTT	CASSLAPSGVGELFF
TRBJ2-4	17	TRBV4-3	-	TRBD1	TGCGCCAGCAGCCAAGGGACAGGGGTGGAGACCAAAAACATTCAGTACTTC	CASSQGTGVETKNIQYF
TRBJ2-7	14	TRBV27	-	-	TGTGCCAGCAGGAGACAGGCGAGCTCCTACGAGCAGTACTTC	CASRRQASSYEQYF
TRBJ1-4	14	TRBV7-9	-	-	TGTGCCAGCAGCCTGGGGACCTCTAATGAAAAACTGTTTTTT	CASSLGTSNEKLFF
TRBJ2-7	13	TRBV14	-	-	TGTGCCAGCAGCCAAACGGGAGAGTACGAGCAGTACTTC	CASSQTGEYEQYF